The rows below give T cell receptor beta chains drawn from one sample of a study of response to subunit inactivated influenza vaccine. TCRdb passed the RT-PCR reads through MiXCR, listing each CDR3 protein once. This table holds more than 600,000 distinct CDR3 sequences, under 20% found once. The input for sequencing was PBMCs from blood, taken roughly 5 days after vaccination. These receptors were obtained from a man aged 45 to 65 who received an inactivated influenza vaccine. Each CDR3 is given with its conserved first and last residue. Each record gives: D gene, CDR3 length, clone size, J gene, V gene, CDR3 DNA, CDR3 protein. D genes are given only for firm matches. Only part of the rows carry a size: once, few, many, or a class if the clone is expanded.

.	14	few	TRBJ2-1	TRBV15	TGTGCCACCAGCAGAGTAGCTACCGACCCTGAGCAGTTCTTC	CATSRVATDPEQFF
.	16	few	TRBJ1-6	TRBV7-6	TGTGCCAGCAGCGATGCAGGGGTACCTTATAATTCACCCCTCCACTTT	CASSDAGVPYNSPLHF
.	14	.	TRBJ2-7	TRBV7-7	TGTGCCAGCAGCTTAGCCTGGGGGGACTACGAGCAGTACTTC	CASSLAWGDYEQYF
TRBD1	15	few	TRBJ1-5	TRBV2	TGTGCCAGCAGAGGGGACAGGGGTGGCAATCAGCCCCAGCATTTT	CASRGDRGGNQPQHF
.	13	many	TRBJ2-7	TRBV5-1	TGCGCCAGCAGCTTGTCAGGGACCTACGAGCAGTACTTC	CASSLSGTYEQYF
.	14	.	TRBJ2-1	TRBV6-4	TGTGCCGTAGCGACGGGGGAGGATTTCAATGAGCAGTTCTTC	CAVATGEDFNEQFF
.	16	.	TRBJ2-1	TRBV25-1	TGTGCCAGCAGTGCCCTCCGCGGAGACTCCTACAATGAGCAGTTCTTC	CASSALRGDSYNEQFF
TRBD2	18	.	TRBJ2-7	TRBV4-1	TGCGCCAGCAGCAACCTATTGGCGCTAGCGGGAGGTTCCTACGAGCAGTACTTC	CASSNLLALAGGSYEQYF
.	12	.	TRBJ1-1	TRBV6-2/TRBV6-3	TGTGCCAGCAACTCAGACTACACTGAAGCTTTCTTT	CASNSDYTEAFF
TRBD2	14	few	TRBJ2-1	TRBV5-6	TGTGCCAGCAGCTTGTGGGGGGGGAGGAATGAGCAGTTCTTC	CASSLWGGRNEQFF
.	15	few	TRBJ2-5	TRBV4-3	TGCGCCAGCAGCCAACACCAGGGGTTGTCGGAGACCCAGTACTTC	CASSQHQGLSETQYF
.	14	.	TRBJ2-2	TRBV4-3	TGCGCCAGCAGCCATACACTGAACACCGGGGAGCTGTTTTTT	CASSHTLNTGELFF
.	13	.	TRBJ1-3	TRBV20-1	TGCAGTGCTAGAGGGCAGAGTGGGGGAGGTATTTATTTT	CSARGQSGGGIYF
.	12	.	TRBJ2-7	TRBV10-3	TGTGCCATCAGTGAGCCCAGGGACGAGCAGTACTTC	CAISEPRDEQYF
.	13	few	TRBJ2-1	TRBV5-5	TGTGCCAGCAGCTTGGAACCCGATGGGGAGCAGTTCTTC	CASSLEPDGEQFF
.	11	few	TRBJ2-7	TRBV6-1	TGTGCCAGCAGTGTAATGGGAGAGCCTTATTTC	CASSVMGEPYF
TRBD1	14	.	TRBJ2-7	TRBV6-1	TGTGCCAGCAGCGAAACGGGACAGACCTACGAGCAGTACTTC	CASSETGQTYEQYF
.	14	.	TRBJ2-7	TRBV12-3/TRBV12-4	TGTGCCAGCAGGCAAGGAGAAACGGCCTACGAGCAGTACTTC	CASRQGETAYEQYF
.	13	.	TRBJ2-7	TRBV4-2	TGTGCCATGGGCCCCGGGATCCTCTGCGAGCAGTACTTC	CAMGPGILCEQYF
.	17	.	TRBJ2-3	TRBV10-3	TGTGCCATCAGTGCCTTACAGGCGTCCAGACACACAGATACGCAGTATTTT	CAISALQASRHTDTQYF
.	17	many	TRBJ1-3	TRBV6-5	TGTGCCAGCAGTTACCAACCGACAGTCCAGCATGGAAACACCATATATTTT	CASSYQPTVQHGNTIYF
.	14	few	TRBJ2-3	TRBV5-6	TGTGCCAGCAGCTTCAGCCGGCCCCCAGATACGCAGTATTTT	CASSFSRPPDTQYF
.	14	few	TRBJ2-2	TRBV7-3	TGTGCCAGCAGTTTTACAGGGATCGGCGGGGAGCTGTTTTTT	CASSFTGIGGELFF
.	15	.	TRBJ1-6	TRBV20-1	TGCAGTGCTAGAATCGGTAGCTCCTATAATTCACCCCTCCACTTT	CSARIGSSYNSPLHF
TRBD1	17	.	TRBJ2-6	TRBV5-1	TGCGCCAGCAGCTGGACAGGGATAAGCTCTGGGGCCAACGTCCTGACTTTC	CASSWTGISSGANVLTF
.	15	.	TRBJ2-1	TRBV3-1	TGTGCCAGCAGGCCTGACAGTAACTCCTACAATGAGCAGTTCTTC	CASRPDSNSYNEQFF
TRBD2	12	.	TRBJ2-7	TRBV2	TGTGCCAGCAGTCCCACTAGCGGGAGTCAGTACTTC	CASSPTSGSQYF
.	13	.	TRBJ1-1	TRBV6-1	TGTGCCAGCAGTATGCATTGGGACACTGAAGCTTTCTTT	CASSMHWDTEAFF
TRBD2	16	.	TRBJ2-1	TRBV5-4	TGTGCCAGCAGCGCCAGAGCGGGAGGCACCTACAATGAGCAGTTCTTC	CASSARAGGTYNEQFF
TRBD1	14	few	TRBJ2-3	TRBV4-2	TGTGCCAGCAGCCGGACAGGGTTGACAGATACGCAGTATTTT	CASSRTGLTDTQYF
TRBD2	18	.	TRBJ2-5	TRBV6-1	TGTGCCAGCAGTCCCCAGTTTGGTGTAGCGGGGGGGCCGGAGACCCAGTACTTC	CASSPQFGVAGGPETQYF
TRBD2	16	.	TRBJ2-5	TRBV4-2	TGTGCCAGCAGCCAAAGCGGGGCGGGCGGAGGAGAGACCCAGTACTTC	CASSQSGAGGGETQYF
.	16	once	TRBJ2-3	TRBV2	TGTGCCAGCAGTCCCGATTTAGCCCACGGCACAGATACGCAGTATTTT	CASSPDLAHGTDTQYF
TRBD1	12	.	TRBJ2-7	TRBV3-1	TGTGCCAGCAGACAGGGGACCAGAGAGCAGTACTTC	CASRQGTREQYF
.	15	.	TRBJ2-3	TRBV6-2/TRBV6-3	TGTGCCAGCAGTGGTTGGAGGGTGAACACAGATACGCAGTATTTT	CASSGWRVNTDTQYF
TRBD2	16	few	TRBJ2-1	TRBV5-6	TGTGCCAGCAGCTTTCTCACGGGAGGCCCAAACAATGAGCAGTTCTTC	CASSFLTGGPNNEQFF
TRBD2	12	few	TRBJ2-3	TRBV20-1	TGCAGTGCTCCCGGGGGGGCAGATACGCAGTATTTT	CSAPGGADTQYF
TRBD2	15	few	TRBJ2-1	TRBV20-1	TGCAGTGCTAGAGGGGTCGGGGGGGGCTACAATGAGCAGTTCTTC	CSARGVGGGYNEQFF
TRBD2	14	.	TRBJ2-1	TRBV7-2	TGTGCCAGCAGCCGAACCGGGACTATCAATGAGCAGTTCTTC	CASSRTGTINEQFF
.	15	.	TRBJ1-6	TRBV9	TGTGCCAGCAGCGTAGGAAGCGGGTATAATTCACCCCTCCACTTT	CASSVGSGYNSPLHF
.	17	.	TRBJ2-2	TRBV6-2/TRBV6-3	TGTGCCAGCACCCCTCTCGGATGGCAGGATGAGACCGGGGAGCTGTTTTTT	CASTPLGWQDETGELFF
.	18	few	TRBJ1-6	TRBV5-1	TGCGCCAGCAGCTTGGTTGGGATCTCCGACCCCTATAATTCACCCCTCCACTTT	CASSLVGISDPYNSPLHF
.	14	.	TRBJ2-1	TRBV28	TGTGCCAGCTTTTCCCCGGCCCGTAACAATGAGCAGTTCTTC	CASFSPARNNEQFF
.	11	.	TRBJ2-1	TRBV15	TGTGCCAACTTAAGCGGCAATGAGCAGTTCTTC	CANLSGNEQFF